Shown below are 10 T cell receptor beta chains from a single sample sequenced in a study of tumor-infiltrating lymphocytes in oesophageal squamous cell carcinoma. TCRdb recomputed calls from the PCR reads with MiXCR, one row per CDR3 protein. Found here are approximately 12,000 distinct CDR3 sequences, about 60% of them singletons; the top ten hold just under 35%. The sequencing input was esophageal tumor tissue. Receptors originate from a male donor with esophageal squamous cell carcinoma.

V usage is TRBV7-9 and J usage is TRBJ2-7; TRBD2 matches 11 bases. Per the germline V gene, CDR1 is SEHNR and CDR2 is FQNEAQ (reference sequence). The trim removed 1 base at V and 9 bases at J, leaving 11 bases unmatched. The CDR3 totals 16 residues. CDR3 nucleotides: TGTGCCAGCAGCTTAGATAGCGGGAGGGACTACAATGGGCAGTACTTC. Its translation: CASSLDSGRDYNGQYF.

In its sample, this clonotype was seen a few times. The chain's CDR3 is CASSLGGSSYEQYF. The DNA for the CDR3 is TGCGCCAGCAGCTTGGGGGGTTCCTCCTACGAGCAGTACTTC. The rearrangement links TRBV5-1 to TRBJ2-3; D unclear. The J call could be wrong; TRBJ2-7 is a better fit for the DNA end. Germline CDR1 reads SGHRS; CDR2 reads YFSETQ. The CDR3 runs to 14 residues.

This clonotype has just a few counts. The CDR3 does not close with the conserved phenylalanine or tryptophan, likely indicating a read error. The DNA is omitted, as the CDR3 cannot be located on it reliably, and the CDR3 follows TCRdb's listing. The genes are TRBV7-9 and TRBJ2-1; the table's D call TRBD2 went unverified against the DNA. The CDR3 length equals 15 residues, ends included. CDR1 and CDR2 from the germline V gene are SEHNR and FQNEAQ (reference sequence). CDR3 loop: CASSLDYGSGYTFGS.

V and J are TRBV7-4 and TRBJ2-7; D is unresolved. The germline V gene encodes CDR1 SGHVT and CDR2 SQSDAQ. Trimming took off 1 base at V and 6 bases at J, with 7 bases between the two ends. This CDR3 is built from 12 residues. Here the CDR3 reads CASSLGGSEQYF. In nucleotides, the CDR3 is TGTGCCAGCAGCTTAGGCGGAAGCGAGCAGTACTTC.

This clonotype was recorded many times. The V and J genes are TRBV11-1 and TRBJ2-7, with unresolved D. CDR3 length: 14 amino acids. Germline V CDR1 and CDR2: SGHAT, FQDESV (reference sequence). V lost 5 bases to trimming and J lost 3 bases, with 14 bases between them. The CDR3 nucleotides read TGTGCCAGCAGCCGCCACGCCAGGAGCTACGAGCAGTACTTC. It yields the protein CASSRHARSYEQYF. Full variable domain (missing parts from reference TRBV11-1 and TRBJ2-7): EAEVAQSPRYKITEKSQAVAFWCDPISGHATLYWYRQILGQGPELLVQFQDESVVDDSQLPKDRFSAERLKGVDSTLKIQPAELGDSAMYLCASSRHARSYEQYFGPGTRLTVT.

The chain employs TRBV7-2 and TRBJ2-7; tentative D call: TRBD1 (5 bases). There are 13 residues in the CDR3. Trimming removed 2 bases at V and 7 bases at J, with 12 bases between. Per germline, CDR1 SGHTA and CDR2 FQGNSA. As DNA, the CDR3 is TGTGCCAGCAGCTTATCTCAGGGCGGAGAGCAGTACTTC. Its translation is CASSLSQGGEQYF.

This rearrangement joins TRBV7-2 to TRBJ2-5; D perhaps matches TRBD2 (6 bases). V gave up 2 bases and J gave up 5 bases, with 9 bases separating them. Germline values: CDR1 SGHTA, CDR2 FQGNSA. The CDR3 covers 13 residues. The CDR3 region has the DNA TGTGCCAGCAGCTTATCTGGGGGGGAGACCCAGTACTTC. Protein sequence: CASSLSGGETQYF.

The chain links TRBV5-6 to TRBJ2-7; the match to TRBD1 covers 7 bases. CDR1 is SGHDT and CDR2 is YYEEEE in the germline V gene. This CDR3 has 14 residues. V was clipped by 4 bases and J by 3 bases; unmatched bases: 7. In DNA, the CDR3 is TGTGCCAGCAGCCCTACGACAGGGATCTACGAGCAGTACTTC. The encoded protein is CASSPTTGIYEQYF. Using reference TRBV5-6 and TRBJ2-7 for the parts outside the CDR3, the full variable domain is DAGVTQSPTHLIKTRGQQVTLRCSPKSGHDTVSWYQQALGQGPQFIFQYYEEEERQRGNFPDRFSGHQFPNYSSELNVNALLLGDSALYLCASSPTTGIYEQYFGPGTRLTVT.

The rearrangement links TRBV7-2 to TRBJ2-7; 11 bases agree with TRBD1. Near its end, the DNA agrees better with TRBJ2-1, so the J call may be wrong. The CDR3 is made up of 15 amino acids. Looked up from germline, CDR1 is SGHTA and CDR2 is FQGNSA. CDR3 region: CASSLGGTGGNEQFF. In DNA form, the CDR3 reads TGTGCCAGCAGCTTAGGGGGGACAGGGGGCAATGAGCAGTTCTTC.

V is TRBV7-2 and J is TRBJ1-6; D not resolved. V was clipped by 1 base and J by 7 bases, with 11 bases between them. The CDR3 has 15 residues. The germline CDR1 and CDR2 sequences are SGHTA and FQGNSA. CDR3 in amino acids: CASSLETVENSPLHF. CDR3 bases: TGTGCCAGCAGCTTAGAGACCGTAGAAAATTCACCCCTCCACTTT.